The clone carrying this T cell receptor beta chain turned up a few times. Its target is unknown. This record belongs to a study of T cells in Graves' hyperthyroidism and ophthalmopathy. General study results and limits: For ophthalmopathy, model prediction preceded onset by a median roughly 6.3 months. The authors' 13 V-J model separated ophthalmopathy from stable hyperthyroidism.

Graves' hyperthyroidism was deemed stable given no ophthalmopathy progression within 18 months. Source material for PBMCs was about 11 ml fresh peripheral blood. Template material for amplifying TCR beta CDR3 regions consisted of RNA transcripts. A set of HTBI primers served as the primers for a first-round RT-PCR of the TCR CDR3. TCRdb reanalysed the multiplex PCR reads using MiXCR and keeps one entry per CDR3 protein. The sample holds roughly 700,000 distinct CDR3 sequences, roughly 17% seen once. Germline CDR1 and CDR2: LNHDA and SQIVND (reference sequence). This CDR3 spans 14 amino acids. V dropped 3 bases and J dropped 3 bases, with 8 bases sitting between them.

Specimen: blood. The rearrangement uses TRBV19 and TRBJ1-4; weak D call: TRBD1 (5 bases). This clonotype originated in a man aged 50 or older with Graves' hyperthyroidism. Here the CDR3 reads CASSMGQPNEKLFF. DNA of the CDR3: TGTGCCAGTAGTATGGGGCAGCCTAATGAAAAACTGTTTTTT.